This passage covers 13 T cell receptor beta chains from one sample sequenced in a study of blood T cell repertoires in COVID-19. The protocol was immunoSEQ multiplex PCR, while the TCRdb copy is restricted to in-frame clones and leaves out a portion. The sample holds approximately 30,000 clones, 91% seen once. The sequenced material came from peripheral blood. Receptor source: a human donor in a cohort sampled during active COVID-19.

The rearrangement uses TRBV5-4 and TRBJ2-2; 12 nucleotides align to TRBD2. Losses at the gene ends were 4 bases for V and 0 bases for J; bases not matched to a gene: 4. The germline V gene encodes CDR1 SGHNT and CDR2 YYREEE (reference sequence). The CDR3 totals 17 residues. As DNA, the CDR3 is TGTGCCAGCAGCACTACTAGCGGGGGGTCGAACACCGGGGAGCTGTTTTTT. Protein sequence: CASSTTSGGSNTGELFF. Drawing the rest from reference TRBV5-4 and TRBJ2-2, the complete variable domain is ETGVTQSPTHLIKTRGQQVTLRCSSQSGHNTVSWYQQALGQGPQFIFQYYREEENGRGNFPPRFSGLQFPNYSSELNVNALELDDSALYLCASSTTSGGSNTGELFFGEGSRLTVL.

The chain carries TRBV28 and TRBJ2-3; TRBD2 might be the D (6 bases). Trimming left V 10 bases short and J 2 bases short, with 16 bases between. The germline V gene has CDR1 MDHEN and CDR2 SYDVKM. The CDR3 covers 14 residues. The CDR3 DNA reads TGTGCCACCGGCGGGGCGTACCCCACAGATACGCAGTATTTT. Translation: CATGGAYPTDTQYF.

Note on this clone: The junction does not match germline at one end; this may be a read error. The chain joins TRBV29-1 to TRBJ1-2; D is undetermined. Germline loops: CDR1 SQVTM, CDR2 ANQGSEA. The CDR3 contains 11 residues. CDR3 coding DNA: TGCAGCGTTGAAGATCTAGATAGGTTCTATTTC. Translating gives CSVEDLDRFYF. Full variable domain (outside the CDR3, taken from reference TRBV29-1 and TRBJ1-2): SAVISQKPSRDICQRGTSLTIQCQVDSQVTMMFWYRQQPGQSLTLIATANQGSEATYESGFVIDKFPISRPNLTFSTLTVSNMSPEDSSIYLCSVEDLDRFYFGSGTRLTVV.

The chain is built from TRBV19 and TRBJ2-1, with TRBD2 matching 7 bases. The CDR3 runs to 19 residues. With V trimmed by 4 bases and J by 3 bases, 18 bases remained unmatched. The V gene's germline CDR1 is LNHDA and CDR2 SQIVND (reference sequence). CDR3 bases: TGTGCCAGTAGTACCCTACCCGGGACTACTCTCGGGGGCTACAATGAGCAGTTCTTC. Residues: CASSTLPGTTLGGYNEQFF.

The chain joins TRBV5-1 to TRBJ2-2; TRBD1 aligns across 7 bases. Germline loops: CDR1 SGHRS, CDR2 YFSETQ. This CDR3 is built from 14 residues. V lost 5 bases to trimming and J lost 2 bases; unmatched junction nucleotides: 3. DNA for the CDR3: TGCGCCAGCAGGAGGGGGCAAAACACCGGGGAGCTGTTTTTT. Encoded protein: CASRRGQNTGELFF.

This chain connects TRBV20-1 to TRBJ2-2; D gene ambiguous. Germline CDR1 is DFQATT and CDR2 is SNEGSKA (reference sequence). The V and J ends lost 3 bases and 3 bases respectively, with 14 bases between them. The CDR3 contains 15 residues. CDR3 sequence: CSASKPVVDTGELFF. The CDR3 DNA follows: TGCAGTGCTAGTAAGCCCGTTGTGGACACCGGGGAGCTGTTTTTT.

The gene calls are TRBV5-1 and TRBJ2-1; 10 positions match TRBD1. Germline V gene data show CDR1 as SGHRS and CDR2 as YFSETQ. The V segment lost 6 bases and the J segment 6 bases; nucleotides outside the gene matches: 9. This CDR3 is built from 15 residues. The CDR3 nucleotides read TGCGCCAGCACCCGGACAGGGGGAATCGGCAATGAGCAGTTCTTC. As protein: CASTRTGGIGNEQFF.

The J gene is TRBJ1-1, the V gene TRBV28; possible D gene TRBD1, 6 bases. Per germline, CDR1 MDHEN and CDR2 SYDVKM. V was clipped by 9 bases and J by 8 bases, with 28 bases between them. The length of the CDR3 is 16 residues. CDR3 amino acids: CASYPAPGGGQTEAFF. DNA for the CDR3: TGTGCCAGTTACCCGGCCCCCGGTGGGGGACAAACCGAAGCTTTCTTT.

The V and J genes are TRBV6-6 and TRBJ1-2; 9 bases match TRBD1. The CDR3 has 15 residues. V was pared by 5 bases and J by 8 bases, with 12 bases of the junction left unmatched. Looked up from germline, CDR1 is MNHNY and CDR2 is SVGAGI (reference sequence). In DNA form, the CDR3 reads TGTGCCAGCAGTCGGGGACAGGGCTCCCGGGAGGGCTACACCTTC. This codes for CASSRGQGSREGYTF.

The rearrangement links TRBV5-1 to TRBJ1-2; 8 bases map to TRBD1. This CDR3 is built from 13 residues. Germline V gene lookup returns CDR1 SGHRS and CDR2 YFSETQ. The V and J ends lost 9 bases and 5 bases, in that order; junction bases with no gene match: 9. CDR3 protein: CATGQGGGYGYTF. Here the CDR3 DNA reads TGCGCCACCGGACAGGGAGGAGGGTATGGCTACACCTTC.

This chain joins TRBV11-1 and TRBJ2-1; tentative D call: TRBD2 (5 bases). V lost 0 bases, J lost 13 bases, and 19 bases lay in between. This CDR3 region has 15 residues. Germline lookup yields CDR1 SGHAT and CDR2 FQDESV (reference sequence). The CDR3 here is CASSLASSREKGQFF. The CDR3, as DNA: TGTGCCAGCAGCTTAGCCTCATCTAGGGAGAAGGGACAGTTCTTC.

V and J are TRBV2 and TRBJ1-1; 8 bases are a match to TRBD1. The germline CDR1 and CDR2 sequences are SNHLY and FYNNEI. There are 13 residues in the CDR3. J lost 1 base, V lost 6 bases, and 1 base had no gene match. The CDR3 nucleotides are TGTGCCAGCAGCGGACAGGGGAACACTGAAGCTTTCTTT. Translating it yields CASSGQGNTEAFF.

This clone was observed once. V usage is TRBV5-1 and J usage is TRBJ1-4; weak D call: TRBD1 (6 bases). The CDR3 contains 15 residues. CDR1 is SGHRS, CDR2 YFSETQ, per germline. V lost 3 bases and J lost 3, with 12 bases in between. CDR3 nucleotide sequence: TGCGCCAGCAGCTCCGAAGGGGGACCTAATGAAAAACTGTTTTTT. This gives the protein CASSSEGGPNEKLFF. The variable domain in full, completed from reference TRBV5-1 and TRBJ1-4, reads KAGVTQTPRYLIKTRGQQVTLSCSPISGHRSVSWYQQTPGQGLQFLFEYFSETQRNKGNFPGRFSGRQFSNSRSEMNVSTLELGDSALYLCASSSEGGPNEKLFFGSGTQLSVL.